Listed here is a single TCR beta chain. This clonotype was seen many times. The antigen it binds to is not known. No much larger clone exists at a distance of one base, and base qualities are not known. The sample comes from a study of CD8+CD57+ T cells in acquired aplastic anemia (dated by TCRdb to 2017 to 2018). The study in broad terms: DNA extracted from sorted CD4+ and CD8+ cells had a mean of approximately 3.3 ug, with a range of about 0.18 to 27.4 ug. CD8+CD57+ expansion was defined as frequency above the mean frequency observed in healthy subjects.

The trim is 4 bases for V and 7 bases for J, with a gap of 5 bases between the germline ends. The germline V gene specifies ENHRY as CDR1 and SYGVKD as CDR2. The cysteine opens and the phenylalanine closes a CDR3 of 11 amino acids. Of the read, only the CDR3 DNA is kept; its 33 bases are in frame from base 1. Profiling of TCR beta VDJ combinations and CDR3 sequences used genomic DNA as the template. An Illumina HiSeq 2000 was used for TCR repertoire sequencing. Per the source publication's procedure: TRBV/TRBJ rearrangement plots, CDR3 size and DJ length profiles, and Simpson's diversity index were used to assess repertoires. The immunodominant clone was defined as the most abundant DNA sequence in deep sequencing data. CDR3 amino acid sequences were checked for sharing between subjects and were compared against published repertoires and the VDJdb database. The public sequencing data were trimmed at Q25 with fastp and processed into clonotypes with MiXCR by TCRdb, which kept only in-frame beta chains. All rows with the same CDR3 protein become a single entry with the most common DNA and genes. TCRdb's processing, not the study's, gives the V and J calls here. This sample comprises hundreds of thousands of distinct CDR3 sequences, less than 60% of them detected only once. In total, the top ten clones hold about 20% of the sample.

The patients picked for sequencing were ones in whom flow cytometry had shown an expansion of CD8+CD57+ cells. Every patient had a diagnosis of severe acquired aplastic anemia based on International Study of Aplastic Anemia and Agranulocytosis and Camitta criteria. No patient had received any therapy when blood was sampled. In the study, sorted CD4+ and CD8+ blood T cells from patients with severe aplastic anemia and from healthy subjects underwent deep sequencing of TCR repertoires. In the USA, patient enrollment took place under clinicaltrials.gov protocols 00001620, 01623167, 00001397, 00071045, 00081523 and 00961064. Ficoll-Paque density gradient centrifugation was used to isolate peripheral blood mononuclear cells. Before DNA extraction, CD4+ and CD8+ T cells were sorted with FACS or magnetic beads. Results and caveats for the whole study, not just this receptor: Patients and healthy controls showed no significant difference in CD8+ Simpson's diversity (P=0.060). Nearly 30 CD8+ CDR3 sequences were found in both patients and controls but appeared to be highly expressed in patients and within the immunodominant clones of the patients.

The clonotype originates from a human donor with aplastic anemia. The chain is assembled from TRBV10-3 and TRBJ2-1; D gene: possibly TRBD2, on 5 matching bases. The sample comprised sorted CD4+, CD8+, or CD8+CD57+ T cells (not recorded which) from PBMCs. The CDR3 here reads CAISAGNEQFF. The sequenced DNA is TGTGCCATCAGTGCGGGAAATGAGCAGTTCTTC.